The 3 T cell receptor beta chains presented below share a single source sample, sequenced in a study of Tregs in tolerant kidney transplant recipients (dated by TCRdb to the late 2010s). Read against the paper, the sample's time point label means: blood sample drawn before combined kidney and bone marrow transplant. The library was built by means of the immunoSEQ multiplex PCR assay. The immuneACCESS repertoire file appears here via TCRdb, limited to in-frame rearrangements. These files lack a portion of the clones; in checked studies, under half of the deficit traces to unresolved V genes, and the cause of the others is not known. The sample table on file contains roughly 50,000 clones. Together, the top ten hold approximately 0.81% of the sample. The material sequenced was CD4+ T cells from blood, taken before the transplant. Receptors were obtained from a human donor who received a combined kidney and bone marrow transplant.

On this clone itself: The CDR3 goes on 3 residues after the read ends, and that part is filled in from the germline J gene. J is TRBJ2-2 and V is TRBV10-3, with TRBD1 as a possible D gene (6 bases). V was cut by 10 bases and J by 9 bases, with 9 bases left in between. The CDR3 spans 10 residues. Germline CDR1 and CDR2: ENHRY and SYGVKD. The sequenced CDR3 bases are TGTGCCACAGGGGTCCGGGAG. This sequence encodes CATGVRE. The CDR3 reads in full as CATGVRELFF.

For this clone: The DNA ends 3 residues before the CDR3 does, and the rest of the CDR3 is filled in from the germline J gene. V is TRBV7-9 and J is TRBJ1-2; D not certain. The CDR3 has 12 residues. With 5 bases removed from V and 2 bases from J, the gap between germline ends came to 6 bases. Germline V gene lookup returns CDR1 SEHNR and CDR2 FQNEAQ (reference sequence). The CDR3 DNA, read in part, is TGTGCCAGCAGCGCGTCAAACTATGGC. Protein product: CASSASNYG. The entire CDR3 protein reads CASSASNYGYTF. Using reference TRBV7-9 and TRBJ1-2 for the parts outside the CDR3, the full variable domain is DTGVSQNPRHKITKRGQNVTFRCDPISEHNRLYWYRQTLGQGPEFLTYFQNEAQLEKSRLLSDRFSAERPKGSFSTLEIQRTEQGDSAMYLCASSASNYGYTFGSGTRLTVV.

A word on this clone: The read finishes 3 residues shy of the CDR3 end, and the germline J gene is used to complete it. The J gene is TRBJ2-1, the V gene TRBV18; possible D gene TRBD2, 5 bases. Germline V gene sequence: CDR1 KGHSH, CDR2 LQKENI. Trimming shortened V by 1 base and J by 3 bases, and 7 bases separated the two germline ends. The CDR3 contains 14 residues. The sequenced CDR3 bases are TGTGCCAGCTCACCACGGACTGGCTACAATGAG. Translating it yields CASSPRTGYNE. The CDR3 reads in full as CASSPRTGYNEQFF.